Listed here are 17 T cell receptor beta chains from one sample, sequenced in a study of blood T cell repertoires in COVID-19 (TCRdb year 2020). Library creation used the immunoSEQ multiplex PCR assay. TCRdb carries this immuneACCESS record with in-frame sequences only. Its versions omit some clonotypes, under half of them owing to an unresolved V gene in the studies checked, with the rest unexplained. The sample records tens of thousands of clones, approximately 90% of which are singletons. Together, the top ten hold roughly 10% of the sample. The specimen was peripheral blood. The receptors derive from a man aged 65 to 79 with active or convalescent COVID-19.

This clone has only a few counts. V is TRBV9 and J is TRBJ2-3; the match to TRBD2 covers 8 bases. The CDR3 is made up of 19 amino acids. Germline trimming cut 0 bases from V and 4 bases from J; bases unmatched to any gene: 16. CDR1 is SGDLS and CDR2 is YYNGEE in the germline V gene. DNA of the CDR3: TGTGCCAGCAGCGTAGGCCAAATATCCGCGGGAGGAGGCTCAGATACGCAGTATTTT. It translates to CASSVGQISAGGGSDTQYF.

CDR3 bases: TGTGCCAGCAGTTCCGTAAATTATTCACCCCTCCACTTT. Its translation is CASSSVNYSPLHF. V and J are TRBV28 and TRBJ1-6; D uncertain. Trimming shortened V by 4 bases and J by 8 bases, and 9 bases separated the two germline ends. Germline V gives CDR1 MDHEN, CDR2 SYDVKM. The CDR3 length is 13 residues.

This clone was found once. V usage is TRBV19 and J usage is TRBJ1-5, with D possibly being TRBD1 (6 bases). V lost 3 bases and J 6 bases, leaving 18 bases between the germline ends. The CDR3 consists of 16 residues. CDR1 LNHDA and CDR2 SQIVND come from the germline V gene (reference sequence). DNA for the CDR3: TGTGCCAGTAGTATGAGGCGGGGGGCCCAGAGTCAGCCCCAGCATTTT. The encoded protein is CASSMRRGAQSQPQHF.

The chain has TRBV7-3 and TRBJ1-1; the match to TRBD1 covers 9 bases. CDR1 SGHTA and CDR2 FQGTGA come from the germline V gene. The J segment lost 1 base and the V segment lost 9 bases, leaving 3 bases of the junction unmatched. The CDR3 sequence is 13 residues long. The CDR3 DNA reads as TGTGCCAGTCAACAGGGGGCGAACACTGAAGCTTTCTTT. Protein product: CASQQGANTEAFF.

In this sample, this clone turned up a few times. CDR3 nucleotide sequence: TGTGCCAGTAGTATTTTGGCGGGAGGAAGGAACGAGCAGTACTTC. Its translation is CASSILAGGRNEQYF. This chain links TRBV19 with TRBJ2-7; 8 bases match TRBD2. Unmatched junction bases numbered 9, after V lost 3 bases and J lost 5 bases. CDR1 is LNHDA and CDR2 is SQIVND in the germline V gene (reference sequence). This CDR3 spans 15 amino acids.

This chain links TRBV28 with TRBJ2-7; 9 bases fit TRBD1. CDR3 length: 14 amino acids. V was clipped by 8 bases and J by 7 bases; unmatched bases: 12. Germline V gene data show CDR1 as MDHEN and CDR2 as SYDVKM. DNA for the CDR3: TGTGCCAGCCACCCCGGGGACAGGGTTCGGGAGCAGTACTTC. This encodes CASHPGDRVREQYF. Filled out from reference TRBV28 and TRBJ2-7, the complete variable domain reads DVKVTQSSRYLVKRTGEKVFLECVQDMDHENMFWYRQDPGLGLRLIYFSYDVKMKEKGDIPEGYSVSREKKERFSLILESASTNQTSMYLCASHPGDRVREQYFGPGTRLTVT.

This clone was seen a single time. The CDR3 is CASSPDDRGLRGYTF. CDR3 DNA: TGCGCCAGCAGCCCGGACGACAGGGGGCTTCGGGGCTACACCTTC. The rearrangement links TRBV5-1 to TRBJ1-2; 10 positions agree with TRBD1. Germline V lookup: CDR1 SGHRS, CDR2 YFSETQ. After removal of 4 bases from V and 8 bases from J, the junction contained 11 bases not matched to a gene. This CDR3 spans 15 amino acids.

The CDR3 is CAGHSGGETQYF. The CDR3 nucleotides read TGTGCCGGACATTCGGGGGGGGAGACCCAGTACTTC. The chain has TRBV11-3 and TRBJ2-5, with 8 bases identical to TRBD2. The CDR3 is 12 residues long. J gave up 5 bases and V 11 bases, and 7 bases lay outside the gene matches. CDR1 SGHNT and CDR2 YENEEA come from the germline V gene.

The chain employs TRBV4-1 and TRBJ2-5; D is unclear. V shed 5 bases and J shed 2 bases, with 12 bases lying between them. CDR3 length: 14 residues. Per the germline V gene, CDR1 is MGHRA and CDR2 is YSYEKL. As DNA, the CDR3 is TGCGCCAGCAGCTACAGCCTCGCACAAGAGACCCAGTACTTC. The encoded protein is CASSYSLAQETQYF.

V is TRBV2 and J is TRBJ1-6; D possibly corresponds to TRBD1 (5 bases). The CDR3 sequence is 14 residues long. Germline values: CDR1 SNHLY, CDR2 FYNNEI. The ends were cut back, 4 bases at V and 6 bases at J, with 10 bases in the middle. CDR3 in amino acids: CASSGGGRNSPLHF. Written as DNA, the CDR3 is TGTGCCAGCAGTGGGGGGGGTCGTAATTCACCCCTCCACTTT.

The chain recombines TRBV6-5 with TRBJ1-2; TRBD1 is a possible D gene (5 bases). Trimming left V 2 bases short and J 4 bases short, with 14 bases between. CDR3 size: 15 residues. The germline V gene has CDR1 MNHEY and CDR2 SVGAGI. CDR3 loop: CASSYVGRGSYGYTF. The CDR3 coding sequence is TGTGCCAGCAGTTACGTGGGGAGGGGTTCCTATGGCTACACCTTC.

Regarding this clone: The identical CDR3 is also encoded by other nucleotide sequences in the sample. The chain recombines TRBV19 with TRBJ1-5; 9 nucleotides align to TRBD1. This CDR3 spans 15 amino acids. The V and J ends lost 7 bases and 2 bases, in that order; junction bases with no gene match: 6. Germline V CDR1 and CDR2: LNHDA, SQIVND (reference sequence). The CDR3 sequence: CASTWGQGGNQPQHF. The CDR3 nucleotides read TGTGCCAGTACCTGGGGACAGGGTGGCAATCAGCCCCAGCATTTT.

The chain has TRBV9 and TRBJ2-7; 8 bases align to TRBD2. The V and J ends lost 0 bases and 6 bases, in that order; junction bases with no gene match: 8. Germline V gene data show CDR1 as SGDLS and CDR2 as YYNGEE. The CDR3 sequence is 15 residues long. The CDR3 here is CASSVGTGRGGEQYF. The CDR3 DNA sequence: TGTGCCAGCAGCGTAGGGACCGGTCGGGGGGGCGAGCAGTACTTC.

This sequence joins TRBV20-1 and TRBJ1-1, with D possibly TRBD1 on 6 matching bases. This CDR3 has 11 amino acids. Germline CDR1 is DFQATT and CDR2 is SNEGSKA (reference sequence). The CDR3 nucleotides read TGCAGCGTGGGGGCGAACACTGAAGCTTTCTTT. Protein product: CSVGANTEAFF.

This rearrangement joins TRBV7-9 to TRBJ1-3; D is unclear. Trimming pared 5 bases from V and 1 base from J, leaving 3 bases between. Germline V lookup: CDR1 SEHNR, CDR2 FQNEAQ (reference sequence). The CDR3 runs to 12 residues. The CDR3 spells CASSRSGNTIYF. Written as DNA, the CDR3 is TGTGCCAGCAGCCGGTCTGGAAACACCATATATTTT.

V usage is TRBV5-1 and J usage is TRBJ2-3; D not certain. From germline, CDR1 is SGHRS and CDR2 YFSETQ. Trimming cost V 0 bases and J 2 bases, with 4 bases left between them. The CDR3 runs to 13 residues. CDR3 residues: CASSLAHTDTQYF. The CDR3 DNA sequence: TGCGCCAGCAGCTTGGCCCACACAGATACGCAGTATTTT.

This clone appeared a single time. The gene calls are TRBV7-8 and TRBJ1-5; D call uncertain. This CDR3 spans 12 amino acids. The V end was cut by 5 bases, the J end by 6 bases, with 8 bases between. Germline CDR1 reads SGHVS; CDR2 reads FQNEAQ. In DNA, the CDR3 is TGTGCCAGCAGCCATCCGGGTCAGCCCCAGCATTTT. It encodes CASSHPGQPQHF.